This TCR beta chain was identified during a study of shared clonotypes between healthy human individuals. It was about 210 ng DNA, some 30,000 T cell genomes, that sorted-subset replicate PCRs used. TCRdb's copy holds only in-frame clones and misses some; the assay was immunoSEQ multiplex PCR. The sample lists fewer than 100,000 clones, around two thirds occurring once. The study, taken as a whole, reports: Of the naive CD4 clonotypes, approximately 5% were shared across a few donors.

Concerning this clone itself: Its antigen is not known.

Those who donated, Caucasian adults without exception, all lived in Nashville, Tennessee. In CD8 memory, CD45RO+ cells were put together with CCR7-negative CD45RA+ TemRA cells. Looked up from germline, CDR1 is SQVTM and CDR2 is ANQGSEA. Trimming removed 5 bases from V and 0 bases from J, with 16 bases in between. The CDR3 loop spans 16 amino acids. Sequencing was done on a sample of memory CD8+ T cells sorted from blood. This sample's subset: CD45RO+ cells pooled with CCR7-negative TemRA cells. The gene calls are TRBV29-1 and TRBJ2-2; a weak D match, TRBD2 (6 bases). The receptor's source is a man aged 30 to 39 in good health. The CDR3 spells CSVLGSVAANTGELFF. The CDR3 DNA reads as TGCAGCGTTTTGGGGTCGGTAGCGGCGAACACCGGGGAGCTGTTTTTT.